This TCR beta chain was retrieved from a study of beta chain features in type 1 diabetes. Since all of the isolated RNA was reverse transcribed, expressed TCRB transcripts were what got sequenced. It was found that naive, central memory and regulatory T cell samples averaged around 3.7 million reads. The data were produced by immunoSEQ multiplex PCR, yet TCRdb's version contains in-frame clones alone and is incomplete. The sample has hundreds of thousands of clones, roughly 17% seen once; the top ten hold roughly 0.025%. Sequencing input: naive CD4+ T cells from blood. The source is a woman aged 18-35 years in good health.

The CDR3 loop reads CAISALGQGTQYF. CDR3 nucleotides: TGTGCCATCAGTGCGCTTGGACAGGGCACGCAGTATTTT. The gene calls are TRBV10-3 and TRBJ2-3; 8 nucleotides line up with TRBD1. The J segment lost 9 bases and the V segment lost 4 bases, leaving 6 bases of the junction unmatched. The CDR3 covers 13 residues. Germline CDR1 is ENHRY and CDR2 is SYGVKD.